The 14 T cell receptor beta chains in this list originate from one sample, sequenced in a study of human T cells and chemical hapten exposure. TCRdb reprocessed the RACE reads with MiXCR, giving one entry per CDR3 protein. Of some 350,000 distinct CDR3 sequences detected, just under 6.5% appear once; the ten largest clones hold 4.5% to 6%. This sample's time point: patch test 2, 6 weeks after DPC sensitization. Sample treatment: therapeutic diphenylcyclopropenone sensitization with weekly scalp DPC. The specimen was whole blood, collected in connection with sensitization to the hapten diphenylcyclopropenone (DPC). Source of these receptors: a woman aged 18-35 years with alopecia areata. Some clones in this sample may be carry-over from other donors' samples.

This clonotype has more than one count but fewer than ten. This chain connects TRBV27 to TRBJ2-1; no reliable D call. This CDR3 contains 11 residues. Looked up from germline, CDR1 is MNHEY and CDR2 is SMNVEV (reference sequence). Deletions cut 4 bases from V and 15 bases from J, with 13 bases between. The chain's CDR3 is CASSSRRRLFF. The DNA for the CDR3 is TGTGCCAGCAGTTCGCGGCGAAGGCTGTTCTTC.

V gene TRBV20-1 combines with J gene TRBJ1-5; D gene unclear. Germline values: CDR1 DFQATT, CDR2 SNEGSKA (reference sequence). This CDR3 is 12 amino acids long. The ends were cut back, 3 bases at V and 7 bases at J, with 10 bases in the middle. CDR3 protein: CSASIPHQPQHF. The CDR3 DNA reads TGCAGTGCTAGTATCCCGCACCAGCCCCAGCATTTT.

In this sample, this clonotype turned up a few times. The rearrangement uses TRBV25-1 and TRBJ1-3; perhaps TRBD1 as D (6 bases). The V gene lost 3 bases and the J gene lost 2 bases, with 17 bases spanning the gap. CDR1 and CDR2 (germline): MGHDK, SYGVNS. The CDR3 covers 17 residues. CDR3 coding DNA: TGTGCCAGCAGTGACGTCCAACAGGGAATCCCTGGAAACACCATATATTTT. It specifies CASSDVQQGIPGNTIYF. Full variable domain (remainder filled in from reference TRBV25-1 and TRBJ1-3): EADIYQTPRYLVIGTGKKITLECSQTMGHDKMYWYQQDPGMELHLIHYSYGVNSTEKGDLSSESTVSRIRTEHFPLTLESARPSHTSQYLCASSDVQQGIPGNTIYFGEGSWLTVV.

This clonotype was seen a handful of times. The gene calls are TRBV12-3 or TRBV12-4 and TRBJ2-3, with D uncertain. The V end was cut by 8 bases, the J end by 4 bases, with 10 bases between. This CDR3 spans 12 amino acids. CDR3 region: CASGRVSDTQYF. Written as DNA, the CDR3 is TGTGCCAGCGGAAGGGTGTCAGATACGCAGTATTTT.

This clonotype was seen many times. The chain is built from TRBV7-3 and TRBJ2-1; 7 bases match TRBD2. Germline V gene sequence: CDR1 SGHTA, CDR2 FQGTGA. J lost 0 bases, V lost 2 bases, and 4 bases had no gene match. The CDR3 covers 16 residues. CDR3 loop: CASSLFGGGSYNEQFF. The CDR3 coding sequence is TGTGCCAGCAGCTTATTCGGCGGGGGCTCCTACAATGAGCAGTTCTTC. Looking up the rest from reference TRBV7-3 and TRBJ2-1 gives the full variable domain: GAGVSQTPSNKVTEKGKYVELRCDPISGHTALYWYRQSLGQGPEFLIYFQGTGAADDSGLPNDRFFAVRPEGSVSTLKIQRTERGDSAVYLCASSLFGGGSYNEQFFGPGTRLTVL.

The chain links TRBV20-1 to TRBJ2-7, with 7 bases that match TRBD2. The CDR3 consists of 14 residues. CDR1 and CDR2 from the germline V gene are DFQATT and SNEGSKA (reference sequence). The junction had 8 bases not matched to a gene; V was cut back by 6 bases and J by 0 bases. The CDR3 DNA follows: TGCAGTGCCAAAGAGGGAGGGAGCTCCTACGAGCAGTACTTC. This encodes CSAKEGGSSYEQYF.

The chain uses TRBV6-6 and TRBJ1-4, with 9 bases fitting TRBD1. The trim removed 6 bases at V and 6 bases at J, leaving 5 bases unmatched. Germline CDR1 MNHNY, CDR2 SVGAGI (reference sequence). The CDR3 has 14 amino acids. CDR3 DNA: TGTGCCAGCAGAACAGGGGGCCAGCATGAAAAACTGTTTTTT. Its protein product is CASRTGGQHEKLFF.

This clonotype has more than one count but fewer than ten. The chain recombines TRBV7-9 with TRBJ1-2, with TRBD1 matching over 8 bases. Germline values: CDR1 SEHNR, CDR2 FQNEAQ (reference sequence). Trimming cost V 2 bases and J 2 bases; bases outside gene matches: 4. This CDR3 is 15 amino acids long. CDR3: CASSLSGQGNYGYTF. The CDR3 DNA is TGTGCCAGCAGCTTATCCGGACAGGGCAACTATGGCTACACCTTC.

This clonotype has ten or more counts. The chain recombines TRBV9 with TRBJ1-1; a possible D gene is TRBD1 (6 bases). The ends were cut back, 5 bases at V and 9 bases at J, with 17 bases in the middle. CDR3 length equals 13 residues. Germline values: CDR1 SGDLS, CDR2 YYNGEE. Here the CDR3 reads CASRPRGSRQAFF. The DNA of the CDR3 is TGTGCCAGCAGGCCCAGGGGATCTCGTCAAGCTTTCTTT.

The J gene is TRBJ2-3, the V gene TRBV2; D is perhaps TRBD1 (6 bases). The V end lost 6 bases, the J end lost 6 bases, and 13 bases lay between the germline ends. The germline gives CDR1 SNHLY, CDR2 FYNNEI. The CDR3 contains 13 residues. The CDR3 DNA follows: TGTGCCAGCAGCTCCGTGGGGGCGGATACGCAGTATTTT. Translating gives CASSSVGADTQYF.

The CDR3 is CASSYSFGGGLRKAKNIQYF. The CDR3 bases are TGTGCCAGCAGTTACTCATTTGGGGGGGGCCTGAGGAAAGCCAAAAACATTCAGTACTTC. The chain joins TRBV6-2 or TRBV6-3 to TRBJ2-4, with D maybe TRBD2 (7 bases). The length of the CDR3 is 20 residues. The germline CDR1 and CDR2 sequences are MNHEY and SVGEGT. Trimming took off 0 bases at V and 0 bases at J, with 21 bases between the two ends.

This clonotype has more than one count but fewer than ten. One end of the junction does not line up with germline, which may come from a read error. V is TRBV12-3 or TRBV12-4 and J is TRBJ1-1, with 7 positions matching TRBD1. The CDR3 consists of 13 residues. CDR3 nucleotide sequence: TGTGCCAGCAGTGGGAAACAGGGGATTCCTGCCTCCTTT. Its translation: CASSGKQGIPASF.

The chain links TRBV3-1 to TRBJ2-3, with D hard to call. CDR3 length: 13 amino acids. Germline assignment: CDR1 LGHDT and CDR2 YNNKEL (reference sequence). The germline V and J ends were trimmed by 6 bases and 2 bases, with 9 bases remaining between them. The DNA of the CDR3 is TGTGCCAGCAGGGACCACCTCACAGATACGCAGTATTTT. It yields the protein CASRDHLTDTQYF.

This clonotype was recorded a few times. The rearrangement links TRBV5-1 to TRBJ2-5; no clear D. Germline V gives CDR1 SGHRS, CDR2 YFSETQ. The CDR3 extends over 16 amino acids. V was trimmed by 2 bases and J by 7 bases, leaving 21 bases between them. The CDR3 reads CASSLLGMGSSPTQYF. The CDR3 DNA follows: TGCGCCAGCAGCTTATTAGGAATGGGTAGCTCTCCGACCCAGTACTTC.